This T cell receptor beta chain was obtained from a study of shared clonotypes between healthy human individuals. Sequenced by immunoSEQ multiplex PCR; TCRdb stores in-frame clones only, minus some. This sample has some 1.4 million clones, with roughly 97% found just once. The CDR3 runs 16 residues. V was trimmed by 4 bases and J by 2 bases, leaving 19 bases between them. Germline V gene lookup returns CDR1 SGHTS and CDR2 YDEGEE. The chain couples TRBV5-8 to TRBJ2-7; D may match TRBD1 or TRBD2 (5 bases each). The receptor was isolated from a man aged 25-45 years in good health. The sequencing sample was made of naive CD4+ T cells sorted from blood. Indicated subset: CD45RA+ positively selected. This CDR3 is CASSREAGTVTYEQYF. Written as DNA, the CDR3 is TGTGCCAGCAGCAGAGAAGCCGGGACCGTCACCTACGAGCAGTACTTC.